This is a list of T cell receptor beta chains from one sample in a study of blood T cell repertoires in COVID-19. Generated by immunoSEQ multiplex PCR, the TCRdb table keeps only in-frame clones and is missing some. The table shows 120,000 to 150,000 clones, with more than 75% occurring only once. Sequencing was done on a sample of peripheral blood. These receptors were taken from a human donor in a cohort sampled during active COVID-19. CDR3s leave out the opening cysteine and the closing phenylalanine or tryptophan. D genes are given only for firm matches.

V gene,J gene,D gene,CDR3 protein
TRBV2,TRBJ2-7,NA,ASRFSVAQAYEQY
TRBV7-6,TRBJ2-5,NA,ASTHDRSQETQY
TRBV30,TRBJ1-1,TRBD1,AWSVTQGDTEAF
TRBV5-4,TRBJ2-1,TRBD2,ASSAGGIRGLEQF
TRBV19,TRBJ1-2,NA,ASSIAGPYGYT
TRBV7-2,TRBJ2-1,TRBD1,ASSLDRGHYNEQF
TRBV18,TRBJ2-7,NA,ASSPPSGAYEQY
TRBV29-1,TRBJ1-1,NA,SVDGGTRTEAF
TRBV4-2,TRBJ1-1,NA,ASSQEGWVTGSEDTEAF
TRBV7-2,TRBJ1-1,TRBD1,ASSFRAGGLNTEAF
TRBV28,TRBJ2-7,NA,ASSLLGLSSYEQY
TRBV6-5,TRBJ2-1,TRBD2,ASSRLAGGNNEQF
TRBV5-1,TRBJ2-2,TRBD1,ASSRQGDTGELF
TRBV2,TRBJ1-1,TRBD1,ASSIQGAETEAF
TRBV10-3,TRBJ2-1,TRBD1,AISSGQGHNEQF
TRBV5-1,TRBJ2-7,NA,ASSFGGLYEQY
TRBV29-1,TRBJ1-2,NA,SVSPNRAYGYT
TRBV15,TRBJ1-3,NA,ATSRSPTVSGNTIY
TRBV30,TRBJ2-7,NA,AWRESMTFSYEQY
TRBV3-1/TRBV3-2,TRBJ1-4,NA,ASSLPQPNEKLF
TRBV9,TRBJ2-1,TRBD2,ASSVPQGSGRAANEQF
TRBV18,TRBJ2-7,NA,ASSPRRSGGYEQY